A selection of T cell receptor beta chains follows, all from one sample in a study of blood T cell repertoires in COVID-19. Here immunoSEQ multiplex PCR was the method, and the copy in TCRdb shows in-frame clones only, minus some. Of 300,000 to 350,000 clones in the sample, 85% to 90% were seen once. Sequencing was performed on peripheral blood. All receptors derive from a woman in her 30s with COVID-19, enrolled during active disease. CDR3s include the opening cysteine and the closing phenylalanine or tryptophan. Fields, in order: V gene, D gene, J gene, clone size, CDR3 protein, CDR3 DNA. The D gene is left open where the match is weak. The size entry is marked missing in some rows and otherwise reads once, few, many or a size class.

V: TRBV27; D: TRBD2; J: TRBJ2-7; size: -; CDR3: CASSQGLQLYEQYF; DNA: TGTGCCAGCAGTCAGGGACTACAACTCTACGAGCAGTACTTC
V: TRBV10-1; D: -; J: TRBJ2-4; size: -; CDR3: CASFEGGAKNIQYF; DNA: TGCGCCAGCTTTGAGGGAGGAGCCAAAAACATTCAGTACTTC
V: TRBV5-6; D: -; J: TRBJ1-4; size: -; CDR3: CASSGAGEWFGGNEKLFF; DNA: TGTGCCAGCAGCGGTGCAGGGGAATGGTTCGGCGGGAATGAAAAACTGTTTTTT
V: TRBV19; D: -; J: TRBJ2-2; size: -; CDR3: CASSITSWNTGELFF; DNA: TGTGCCAGTAGTATAACTAGCTGGAACACCGGGGAGCTGTTTTTT
V: TRBV27; D: TRBD2; J: TRBJ2-1; size: -; CDR3: CASSALPLAGFDEQFF; DNA: TGTGCCAGCAGTGCTCTACCACTAGCGGGATTCGATGAGCAGTTCTTC
V: TRBV3-1/TRBV3-2; D: TRBD2; J: TRBJ2-5; size: -; CDR3: CASSQDRNGRARETQYF; DNA: TGTGCCAGCAGCCAAGATCGAAACGGGAGGGCCCGGGAGACCCAGTACTTC
V: TRBV7-2; D: -; J: TRBJ1-2; size: few; CDR3: CASSLEAPQGRGLGYTF; DNA: TGTGCCAGCAGCTTAGAGGCCCCCCAAGGCCGGGGTCTTGGCTACACCTTC
V: TRBV15; D: TRBD1; J: TRBJ1-5; size: -; CDR3: CATSRGTGGFQPQHF; DNA: TGTGCCACCAGCAGAGGGACAGGGGGCTTTCAGCCCCAGCATTTT
V: TRBV12-3/TRBV12-4; D: TRBD1; J: TRBJ1-5; size: -; CDR3: CASGTVNNQPQHF; DNA: TGTGCCAGCGGGACAGTTAACAATCAGCCCCAGCATTTT
V: TRBV30; D: -; J: TRBJ2-7; size: -; CDR3: CAWSPSSLADSSYEQYF; DNA: TGTGCCTGGAGTCCCAGCTCCCTAGCGGACAGCTCCTACGAGCAGTACTTC
V: TRBV19; D: TRBD1; J: TRBJ1-2; size: -; CDR3: CASSIRSGTGENYGYTF; DNA: TGTGCCAGTAGTATCCGCTCCGGGACAGGGGAGAACTATGGCTACACCTTC
V: TRBV19; D: TRBD1; J: TRBJ2-5; size: -; CDR3: CASQARDRGRETQYF; DNA: TGTGCCAGTCAGGCAAGAGACAGGGGTCGAGAGACCCAGTACTTC
V: TRBV9; D: TRBD2; J: TRBJ2-7; size: many; CDR3: CASSAGLAGGAREQYF; DNA: TGTGCCAGCAGCGCAGGACTAGCGGGAGGCGCTAGGGAGCAGTACTTC
V: TRBV15; D: TRBD1; J: TRBJ1-1; size: -; CDR3: CATSRAGQGTEAFF; DNA: TGTGCCACCAGCAGAGCGGGACAGGGCACTGAAGCTTTCTTT
V: TRBV6-5; D: TRBD1; J: TRBJ2-2; size: -; CDR3: CASSLEGATGELFF; DNA: TGTGCCAGCAGTCTTGAGGGGGCCACCGGGGAGCTGTTTTTT
V: TRBV7-6; D: -; J: TRBJ2-1; size: -; CDR3: CASSGDVGGPRSEQFF; DNA: TGTGCCAGCAGCGGAGATGTCGGCGGTCCGAGGTCGGAGCAGTTCTTC
V: TRBV6-5; D: TRBD1; J: TRBJ2-7; size: -; CDR3: CASCRDRQSEQYF; DNA: TGTGCCAGCTGCCGGGACAGACAGTCCGAGCAGTACTTC
V: TRBV11-2; D: TRBD1; J: TRBJ2-2; size: -; CDR3: CASSSGTAGELFF; DNA: TGTGCCAGCAGCTCAGGGACAGCCGGGGAGCTGTTTTTT
V: TRBV5-1; D: TRBD2; J: TRBJ2-1; size: few; CDR3: CASSLGTSVGNEQFF; DNA: TGCGCCAGCAGCTTAGGGACTAGCGTAGGCAATGAGCAGTTCTTC
V: TRBV5-1; D: -; J: TRBJ2-2; size: -; CDR3: CASSLAMQGNTGELFF; DNA: TGCGCCAGCAGCTTGGCTATGCAGGGGAACACCGGGGAGCTGTTTTTT
V: TRBV12-3/TRBV12-4; D: TRBD2; J: TRBJ2-1; size: -; CDR3: CASGLADNNEQFF; DNA: TGTGCCAGCGGACTAGCGGATAACAATGAGCAGTTCTTC
V: TRBV5-1; D: -; J: TRBJ1-1; size: -; CDR3: CASSLEGISGAFF; DNA: TGCGCCAGCAGCCTCGAGGGAATATCAGGCGCTTTCTTT
V: TRBV29-1; D: -; J: TRBJ1-1; size: -; CDR3: CSVEVGGGTEAFF; DNA: TGCAGCGTTGAAGTGGGGGGAGGCACTGAAGCTTTCTTT
V: TRBV11-2; D: TRBD1; J: TRBJ2-7; size: -; CDR3: CASSSQRYRTGTGDEQYF; DNA: TGTGCCAGCAGCTCCCAAAGATACAGGACAGGGACTGGGGACGAGCAGTACTTC
V: TRBV28; D: -; J: TRBJ1-1; size: -; CDR3: CASSLRIGVNTEAFF; DNA: TGTGCCAGCAGTTTAAGGATAGGGGTGAACACTGAAGCTTTCTTT